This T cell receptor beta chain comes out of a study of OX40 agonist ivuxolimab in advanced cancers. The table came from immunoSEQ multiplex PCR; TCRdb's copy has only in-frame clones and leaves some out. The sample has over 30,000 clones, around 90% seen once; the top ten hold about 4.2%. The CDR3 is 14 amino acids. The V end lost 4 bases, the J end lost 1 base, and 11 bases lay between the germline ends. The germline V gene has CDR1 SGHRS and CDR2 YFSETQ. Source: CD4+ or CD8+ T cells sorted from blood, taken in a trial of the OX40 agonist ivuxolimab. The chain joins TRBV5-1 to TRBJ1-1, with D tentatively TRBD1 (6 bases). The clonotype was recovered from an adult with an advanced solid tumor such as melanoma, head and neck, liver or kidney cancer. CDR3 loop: CASSPGQTNTEAFF. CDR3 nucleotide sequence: TGCGCCAGCAGCCCTGGACAGACGAACACTGAAGCTTTCTTT. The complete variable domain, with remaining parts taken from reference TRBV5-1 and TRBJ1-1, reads KAGVTQTPRYLIKTRGQQVTLSCSPISGHRSVSWYQQTPGQGLQFLFEYFSETQRNKGNFPGRFSGRQFSNSRSEMNVSTLELGDSALYLCASSPGQTNTEAFFGQGTRLTVV.